These 21 T cell receptor beta chains came from one sample sequenced in a study of OX40 agonist ivuxolimab in advanced cancers. Here immunoSEQ multiplex PCR was the method, and the copy in TCRdb shows in-frame clones only, minus some. The data hold roughly 70,000 clones, with approximately 81% observed a single time. The source material was CD4+ or CD8+ T cells sorted from blood, sampled in a trial of the OX40 agonist ivuxolimab. These receptors were collected from an adult with an advanced solid tumor such as melanoma, head and neck, liver or kidney cancer.

This clone was observed a few times. The rearrangement uses TRBV6-4 and TRBJ1-1, with D unclear. CDR1 is MRHNA, CDR2 SNTAGT, per germline. This CDR3 spans 14 amino acids. With 4 bases removed from V and 0 bases from J, the gap between germline ends came to 9 bases. CDR3 coding DNA: TGTGCCAGCAGTGCTGAAGGGATGAACACTGAAGCTTTCTTT. It codes for CASSAEGMNTEAFF.

Only a few counts were recorded for this clone. The chain carries TRBV4-3 and TRBJ2-5, with 8 bases matching TRBD2. The CDR3 runs 17 residues. Trimming at V came to 0 bases and at J to 4 bases, leaving 10 bases not matched to a gene. Germline-derived CDR1 and CDR2 are LGHNA and YSLEER. The CDR3 bases are TGCGCCAGCAGCCAAGACCCGGGCGGGGGGAAGGGAGAGACCCAGTACTTC. This encodes CASSQDPGGGKGETQYF.

The rearrangement uses TRBV10-3 and TRBJ2-2; 7 positions agree with TRBD2. The CDR3 runs 16 residues. Germline assignment: CDR1 ENHRY and CDR2 SYGVKD. Unmatched junction bases numbered 8, after V lost 4 bases and J lost 3 bases. CDR3 region: CAISVTSALHTGELFF. The CDR3 nucleotides are TGTGCCATCAGTGTCACTAGCGCCCTCCACACCGGGGAGCTGTTTTTT.

The V call is TRBV5-4, the J call TRBJ2-3; D is ambiguous. Germline V gene sequence: CDR1 SGHNT, CDR2 YYREEE (reference sequence). The germline V and J ends were trimmed by 2 bases and 6 bases, with 10 bases remaining between them. This CDR3 is built from 13 residues. The CDR3 reads CASSLTGTDTQYF. CDR3 bases: TGTGCCAGCAGCTTAACGGGTACTGATACGCAGTATTTT.

The gene calls are TRBV11-3 and TRBJ2-3; D remains unclear. V lost 4 bases and J 2 bases, leaving 16 bases between the germline ends. Germline V gene lookup returns CDR1 SGHNT and CDR2 YENEEA. The CDR3 is made up of 16 amino acids. Here the CDR3 reads CASSSYLEGSTDTQYF. CDR3 coding DNA: TGTGCCAGCAGCTCCTACTTAGAAGGATCCACAGATACGCAGTATTTT.

This clone was counted once. The V call is TRBV6-6, the J call TRBJ2-7; 8 bases agree with TRBD1. V lost 4 bases to trimming and J lost 2 bases; unmatched junction nucleotides: 7. Germline CDR1 is MNHNY and CDR2 is SVGAGI (reference sequence). The CDR3 extends over 15 amino acids. This chain's CDR3 is CASSSAGGATYEQYF. As DNA, the CDR3 is TGTGCCAGCAGTTCCGCAGGGGGCGCGACCTACGAGCAGTACTTC.

This clone has only a few counts. The genes are TRBV7-9 and TRBJ2-2; D is unclear. The CDR3 sequence is 13 residues long. The germline gives CDR1 SEHNR, CDR2 FQNEAQ (reference sequence). Trimming took off 5 bases at V and 2 bases at J, with 6 bases between the two ends. This CDR3 reads CASSPENTGELFF. CDR3 coding DNA: TGTGCCAGCAGCCCCGAAAACACCGGGGAGCTGTTTTTT. Full variable domain (missing parts from reference TRBV7-9 and TRBJ2-2): DTGVSQNPRHKITKRGQNVTFRCDPISEHNRLYWYRQTLGQGPEFLTYFQNEAQLEKSRLLSDRFSAERPKGSFSTLEIQRTEQGDSAMYLCASSPENTGELFFGEGSRLTVL.

The CDR3 DNA follows: TGTGCCAGCAGGAGGGGTGCGAACACTGAAGCTTTCTTT. Translated, it gives CASRRGANTEAFF. The V and J genes are TRBV7-8 and TRBJ1-1; the D gene is possibly TRBD1 (5 bases). V lost 6 bases and J lost 1, with 9 bases in between. Looked up from germline, CDR1 is SGHVS and CDR2 is FQNEAQ. The CDR3 is made up of 13 amino acids.

The genes are TRBV5-6 and TRBJ1-5, with D unresolved. V was pared by 5 bases and J by 4 bases, with 16 bases between. The CDR3 spans 15 residues. Germline loops: CDR1 SGHDT, CDR2 YYEEEE. The CDR3: CASSTSGVRNQPQHF. DNA for the CDR3: TGTGCCAGCAGTACCAGTGGGGTAAGGAATCAGCCCCAGCATTTT.

The rearrangement uses TRBV28 and TRBJ2-7, with no clear D. Deletions cut 6 bases from V and 1 base from J, with 22 bases between. The CDR3 runs to 17 residues. Germline V CDR1 and CDR2: MDHEN, SYDVKM. CDR3 DNA sequence: TGTGCCAGCAGCGCGCGATCGGCCAGCTACCTATCCTACGAGCAGTACTTC. It yields the protein CASSARSASYLSYEQYF.

The CDR3 DNA follows: TGCAGCGTTGAAAGGATCGCAGGGGGGTACGAGCAGTACTTC. Protein sequence: CSVERIAGGYEQYF. The genes are TRBV29-1 and TRBJ2-7; a weak D match, TRBD1 (7 bases). The CDR3 covers 14 residues. Germline values: CDR1 SQVTM, CDR2 ANQGSEA. Trimming removed 2 bases at V and 4 bases at J, with 15 bases between.

This clone is a singleton in its sample. The chain joins TRBV6-1 to TRBJ2-7, with D unresolved. Trimming took 3 bases from V and 3 from J, leaving 9 bases between them. CDR3 length equals 13 residues. Looked up from germline, CDR1 is MNHNS and CDR2 is SASEGT. CDR3 sequence: CASSEAWNYEQYF. Written as DNA, the CDR3 is TGTGCCAGCAGTGAGGCCTGGAACTACGAGCAGTACTTC.

This clone was counted a single time. V is TRBV5-5 and J is TRBJ1-4; D call uncertain. The germline V and J ends were trimmed by 1 base and 11 bases, with 15 bases remaining between them. Germline values: CDR1 SGHKS, CDR2 YYEKEE (reference sequence). This CDR3 is built from 14 residues. CDR3 protein: CASSLRQDLGKLFF. DNA for the CDR3: TGTGCCAGCAGCTTGAGGCAGGATTTGGGGAAACTGTTTTTT. Full variable domain (rest looked up from reference TRBV5-5 and TRBJ1-4): DAGVTQSPTHLIKTRGQQVTLRCSPISGHKSVSWYQQVLGQGPQFIFQYYEKEERGRGNFPDRFSARQFPNYSSELNVNALLLGDSALYLCASSLRQDLGKLFFGSGTQLSVL.

This clone appeared a single time. The chain has TRBV25-1 and TRBJ2-1; D remains unclear. The CDR3 runs 14 residues. The germline V gene has CDR1 MGHDK and CDR2 SYGVNS. Trimming shortened V by 2 bases and J by 8 bases, and 13 bases separated the two germline ends. The CDR3 sequence: CASSEIRGPDEQFF. In nucleotides, the CDR3 is TGTGCCAGCAGTGAAATCAGAGGCCCTGATGAGCAGTTCTTC.

This clone was seen only a few times. CDR3 protein: CASRGTGGEHGYTF. The CDR3 DNA reads TGTGCCAGCAGGGGGACAGGAGGCGAGCATGGCTACACCTTC. The J gene is TRBJ1-2, the V gene TRBV6-5; 8 positions agree with TRBD1. The V gene end was trimmed by 6 bases and the J gene end by 6 bases; junction bases not matched to a gene: 9. CDR1 is MNHEY and CDR2 is SVGAGI in the germline V gene. The CDR3 has 14 amino acids.

The rearrangement joins TRBV30 to TRBJ2-4; D is ambiguous. This CDR3 contains 14 residues. With 0 bases removed from V and 2 bases from J, the gap between germline ends came to 8 bases. Per germline, CDR1 GTSNPN and CDR2 SVGIG (reference sequence). The CDR3 DNA reads TGTGCCTGGAGTGTACAAGCAACCAAAAACATTCAGTACTTC. Residues: CAWSVQATKNIQYF. Supplemented by reference TRBV30 and TRBJ2-4, the full variable domain reads SQTIHQWPATLVQPVGSPLSLECTVEGTSNPNLYWYRQAAGRGLQLLFYSVGIGQISSEVPQNLSASRPQDRQFILSSKKLLLSDSGFYLCAWSVQATKNIQYFGAGTRLSVL.

This clone appeared a few times. This chain uses TRBV27 with TRBJ2-1, with 10 bases that match TRBD1. The CDR3 is 17 residues long. Germline values: CDR1 MNHEY, CDR2 SMNVEV (reference sequence). Germline trimming cut 0 bases from V and 7 bases from J; bases unmatched to any gene: 9. In nucleotides, the CDR3 is TGTGCCAGCAGTTTATCGGTGACAGGGGGCGCCAAGAATGAGCAGTTCTTC. It codes for CASSLSVTGGAKNEQFF.

The V and J genes are TRBV6-5 and TRBJ2-1, with D maybe TRBD1 (5 bases). The CDR3 has 14 residues. V was trimmed by 7 bases and J by 3 bases, leaving 13 bases between them. Germline CDR1 reads MNHEY; CDR2 reads SVGAGI. Here the CDR3 DNA reads TGTGCCAGCAATCTCAGGGTTGGCTACAATGAGCAGTTCTTC. Translating it yields CASNLRVGYNEQFF.

This clone came up a few times. In the same sample, other DNA sequences code for this CDR3. This rearrangement joins TRBV11-2 to TRBJ2-2; 7 nucleotides agree with TRBD1. The germline V gene encodes CDR1 SGHAT and CDR2 FQNNGV. The CDR3 spans 15 residues. J was trimmed by 0 bases and V by 3 bases; bases with no gene match: 1. CDR3 region: CASSLGTANTGELFF. Here the CDR3 DNA reads TGTGCCAGCAGCTTGGGGACAGCGAACACCGGGGAGCTGTTTTTT.

The gene calls are TRBV5-1 and TRBJ1-6; 9 nucleotides line up with TRBD1. Germline V CDR1 and CDR2: SGHRS, YFSETQ. The CDR3 loop spans 14 amino acids. J lost 8 bases, V lost 7 bases, and 7 bases had no gene match. The DNA for the CDR3 is TGCGCCAGCTCCGGGACAGGGAAGGATTCACCCCTCCACTTT. It is translated as CASSGTGKDSPLHF.

The V call is TRBV5-1, the J call TRBJ2-5; 13 bases are shared with TRBD2. V lost 4 bases and J lost 4; bases outside the gene matches: 13. Looked up from germline, CDR1 is SGHRS and CDR2 is YFSETQ. The CDR3 totals 18 residues. The CDR3 nucleotides read TGCGCCAGCAGCATCCGGACTAGCGGGGGCCTACCCTTAGAGACCCAGTACTTC. Amino acids: CASSIRTSGGLPLETQYF.